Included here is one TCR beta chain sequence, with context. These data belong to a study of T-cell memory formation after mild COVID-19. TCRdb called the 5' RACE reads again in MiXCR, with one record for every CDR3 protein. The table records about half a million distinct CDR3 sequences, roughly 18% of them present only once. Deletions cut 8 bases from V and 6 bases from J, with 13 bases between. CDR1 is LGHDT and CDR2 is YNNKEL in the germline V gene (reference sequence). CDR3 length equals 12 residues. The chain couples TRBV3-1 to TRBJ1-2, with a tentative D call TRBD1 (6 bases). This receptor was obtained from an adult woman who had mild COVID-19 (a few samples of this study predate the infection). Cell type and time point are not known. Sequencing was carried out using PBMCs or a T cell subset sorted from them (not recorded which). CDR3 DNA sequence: TGTGCCAGCGCCAGGGGCAGACATGGCTACACCTTC. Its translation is CASARGRHGYTF. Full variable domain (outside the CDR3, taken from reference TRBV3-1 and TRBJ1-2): DTAVSQTPKYLVTQMGNDKSIKCEQNLGHDTMYWYKQDSKKFLKIMFSYNNKELIINETVPNRFSPKSPDKAHLNLHINSLELGDSAVYFCASARGRHGYTFGSGTRLTVV.